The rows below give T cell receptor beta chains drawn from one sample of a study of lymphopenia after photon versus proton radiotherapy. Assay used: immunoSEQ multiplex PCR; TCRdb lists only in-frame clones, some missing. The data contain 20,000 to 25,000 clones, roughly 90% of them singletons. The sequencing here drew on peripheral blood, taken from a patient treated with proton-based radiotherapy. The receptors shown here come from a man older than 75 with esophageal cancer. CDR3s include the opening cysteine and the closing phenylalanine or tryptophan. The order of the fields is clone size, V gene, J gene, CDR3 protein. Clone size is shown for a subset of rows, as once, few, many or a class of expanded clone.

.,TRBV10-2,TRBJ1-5,CASSDSVPFRSNQPQHF
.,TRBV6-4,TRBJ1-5,CASSPGTGSNQPQHF
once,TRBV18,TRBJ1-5,CASSPLGDGNQPQHF
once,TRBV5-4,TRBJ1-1,CASAWDRANTEAFF
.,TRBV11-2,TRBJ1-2,CASSSLQGAGGYTF
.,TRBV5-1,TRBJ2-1,CASSLESTLDEQFF
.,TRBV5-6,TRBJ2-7,CASSPLLAGRPYEQYF
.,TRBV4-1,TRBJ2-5,CASSQRPSGRGGAETQYF
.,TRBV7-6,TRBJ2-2,CASSSRGAVGGGLTTGELFF
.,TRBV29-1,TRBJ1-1,CSGGTGERAFF
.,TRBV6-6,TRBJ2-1,CASSLESNEQFF
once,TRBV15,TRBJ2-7,CATSRDPGNAYEQYF
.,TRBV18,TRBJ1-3,CASSPPGPIRSGNTIYF
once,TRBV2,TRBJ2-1,CASASGGYNEQFF
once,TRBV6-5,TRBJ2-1,CASSYGSLAAGDEQFF
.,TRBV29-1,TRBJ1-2,CSGGDRSNYGYTF
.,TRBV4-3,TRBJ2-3,CASSQDGRGGDTQYF
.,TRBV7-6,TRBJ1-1,CASSLGAGGRNTEAFF
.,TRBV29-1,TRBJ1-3,CSIHSGNTIYF
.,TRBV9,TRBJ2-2,CASSVNVGTGASGELFF
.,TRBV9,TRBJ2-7,CASSVASSYEQYF
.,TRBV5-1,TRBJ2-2,CASSLDPGSNTGELFF
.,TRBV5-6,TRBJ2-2,CASSSLAEANTGELFF
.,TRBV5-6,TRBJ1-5,CASSTSRDRGLWGQPQHF
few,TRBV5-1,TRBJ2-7,CASSFSGMRELSYEQYF
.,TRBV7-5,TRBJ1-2,CARSRKTGGDYGYTF
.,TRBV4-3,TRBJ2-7,CASSQARAGGPYEQYF
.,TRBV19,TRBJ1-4,CASSFGTGENEKLFF
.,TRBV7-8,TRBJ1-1,CASSLGPRGNTEAFF